This is a list of T cell receptor beta chains from one sample in a study of shared clonotypes between healthy human individuals. Assay used: immunoSEQ multiplex PCR; TCRdb lists only in-frame clones, some missing. The sample records about 700,000 clones, 92% being singletons. The specimen sequenced was naive CD8+ T cells sorted from blood. Receptor source: a man aged 25-45 years in good health. CDR3s include the opening cysteine and the closing phenylalanine or tryptophan. D genes are given only for firm matches. The listing skips clone size in some rows; elsewhere it reads once, few, many or a size class.

length: 17; D: TRBD1; size: .; J: TRBJ1-1; V: TRBV5-1; DNA: TGCGCCAGCAGCCTCGGGACAGGGGGCAGTCGGGGCACTGAAGCTTTCTTT; CDR3: CASSLGTGGSRGTEAFF
length: 13; D: TRBD1; size: .; J: TRBJ2-7; V: TRBV5-4; DNA: TGTGCCAGCAGCGTTGACAGGGCCTACGAGCAGTACTTC; CDR3: CASSVDRAYEQYF
length: 13; D: .; size: .; J: TRBJ2-3; V: TRBV9; DNA: TGTGCCAGCAGCGTCCTCAGCACAGATACGCAGTATTTT; CDR3: CASSVLSTDTQYF
length: 15; D: .; size: .; J: TRBJ1-2; V: TRBV7-9; DNA: TGTGCCAGCAGCTCCCCAGGGGAGATTAACTATGGCTACACCTTC; CDR3: CASSSPGEINYGYTF
length: 14; D: .; size: .; J: TRBJ2-7; V: TRBV9; DNA: TGTGCCAGCAGCGGACGAGGGGCACGGGACGAGCAGTACTTC; CDR3: CASSGRGARDEQYF
length: 11; D: .; size: .; J: TRBJ2-7; V: TRBV20-1; DNA: TGCAGTGCTAGAGTAGGGGTCGAGCAGTACTTC; CDR3: CSARVGVEQYF
length: 14; D: .; size: .; J: TRBJ2-1; V: TRBV14; DNA: TGTGCCAGCAGCCAAGTAGCCGTGTACAATGAGCAGTTCTTC; CDR3: CASSQVAVYNEQFF
length: 13; D: TRBD2; size: .; J: TRBJ2-1; V: TRBV19; DNA: TGTGCCAGTCGGACTAGCGGGGGCAATGAGCAGTTCTTC; CDR3: CASRTSGGNEQFF
length: 13; D: .; size: .; J: TRBJ2-7; V: TRBV7-7; DNA: TGTGCCAGCAGCCTAGGGACTGGCTACGAGCAGTACTTC; CDR3: CASSLGTGYEQYF
length: 22; D: .; size: .; J: TRBJ2-7; V: TRBV19; DNA: TGTGCCAGTAGCTCCTTGGCCCTGCTTGGCCCCCCAGTCGAAAACCGCTCCTACGAGCAGTACTTC; CDR3: CASSSLALLGPPVENRSYEQYF
length: 21; D: TRBD2; size: .; J: TRBJ2-5; V: TRBV28; DNA: TGTGCCAGCAGAATCAGATTTGAGGAGGCTAGCGGGGGAGGGGGACAAGAGACCCAGTACTTC; CDR3: CASRIRFEEASGGGGQETQYF
length: 12; D: .; size: .; J: TRBJ2-1; V: TRBV13; DNA: TGTGCCAGCTCCACCATCGGACCCGAGCAGTTCTTC; CDR3: CASSTIGPEQFF
length: 13; D: .; size: .; J: TRBJ2-7; V: TRBV30; DNA: TGTGCCGCGCTCTTGGCTCGTACCTACGAGCAGTACTTC; CDR3: CAALLARTYEQYF
length: 15; D: TRBD2; size: once; J: TRBJ2-7; V: TRBV10-3; DNA: TGTGCCATCAGTGAACTAGCGGAGGGAACGGGTGAGCAGTACTTC; CDR3: CAISELAEGTGEQYF
length: 15; D: .; size: .; J: TRBJ2-3; V: TRBV29-1; DNA: TGCAGCGTTGTCGCCGCCGACGTAAGCACAGATACGCAGTATTTT; CDR3: CSVVAADVSTDTQYF
length: 16; D: .; size: .; J: TRBJ1-1; V: TRBV2; DNA: TGTGCCAGCAGTGAACGCAAAGTGGGGGGGGTCTCTGAAGCTTTCTTT; CDR3: CASSERKVGGVSEAFF
length: 15; D: .; size: .; J: TRBJ2-5; V: TRBV13; DNA: TGTGCCAGCAGCCGCACCCCGACGGTCCAAGAGACCCAGTACTTC; CDR3: CASSRTPTVQETQYF
length: 14; D: .; size: .; J: TRBJ1-1; V: TRBV5-6; DNA: TGTGCCAGCAGCCCCCCGGCCCGGCTCACTGAAGCTTTCTTT; CDR3: CASSPPARLTEAFF
length: 17; D: TRBD1; size: .; J: TRBJ2-7; V: TRBV5-5; DNA: TGTGCCAGCAGCTTGGAGAGGACAGGGCTACTTTCCTACGAGCAGTACTTC; CDR3: CASSLERTGLLSYEQYF
length: 14; D: .; size: .; J: TRBJ2-5; V: TRBV29-1; DNA: TGCAGCGTTGGTTTACCGGGCCGTCAAGAGACCCAGTACTTC; CDR3: CSVGLPGRQETQYF
length: 15; D: .; size: .; J: TRBJ2-7; V: TRBV7-6; DNA: TGTGCCGTATCGGTGGGGCTCGATTACTACGGCGAGCAGTACTTC; CDR3: CAVSVGLDYYGEQYF